One and the same sample provided the 25 T cell receptor beta chains below, sequenced in a study of T cell responses to AZD1222 COVID-19 vaccine. TCRdb's table, derived via immunoSEQ multiplex PCR, lists solely in-frame clones and lacks some. Of about 180,000 clones listed, 85% to 90% are singletons. The sample in question was peripheral blood, obtained 28 days after the second AZD1222 dose. These receptors all stem from an adult who received the AZD1222 COVID-19 vaccine.

This clone has a handful of counts. This chain connects TRBV7-2 to TRBJ1-5; 10 nucleotides align to TRBD1. Germline V gene sequence: CDR1 SGHTA, CDR2 FQGNSA. The J segment lost 7 bases and the V segment lost 5 bases, leaving 8 bases of the junction unmatched. This CDR3 has 15 residues. In DNA form, the CDR3 reads TGTGCCAGCAGCGCTACCGGGACAGGGGACCAGCCCCAGCATTTT. It encodes CASSATGTGDQPQHF.

The count of this clone is one. This chain uses TRBV5-4 with TRBJ2-7; possibly TRBD2 for D (5 bases). The V and J ends lost 4 bases and 6 bases respectively, with 14 bases between them. Germline V gene data show CDR1 as SGHNT and CDR2 as YYREEE (reference sequence). The CDR3 totals 13 residues. CDR3 amino acids: CASSAPLGSEQYF. In nucleotides, the CDR3 is TGTGCCAGCAGCGCTCCCTTGGGGAGCGAGCAGTACTTC.

This clone was seen a single time. The V and J genes are TRBV5-8 and TRBJ1-2, with D perhaps TRBD1 (6 bases). V was cut by 4 bases and J by 4 bases, with 14 bases left in between. The CDR3 loop spans 14 amino acids. The germline V gene encodes CDR1 SGHTS and CDR2 YDEGEE. Here the CDR3 reads CASSKGGEGYGYTF. CDR3 coding DNA: TGTGCCAGCAGCAAGGGGGGTGAGGGCTATGGCTACACCTTC.

The V call is TRBV5-4, the J call TRBJ2-2; 8 positions match TRBD1. This CDR3 comprises 14 residues. The V segment lost 4 bases and the J segment 7 bases; nucleotides outside the gene matches: 6. Germline CDR1 reads SGHNT; CDR2 reads YYREEE (reference sequence). CDR3: CASSQTGGYGELFF. The CDR3 DNA reads TGTGCCAGCAGCCAAACAGGGGGATACGGGGAGCTGTTTTTT.

The chain carries TRBV18 and TRBJ1-4; D gene unclear. In germline, CDR1 is KGHSH, CDR2 LQKENI. V lost 3 bases, J lost 3 bases, and 11 bases lay in between. The CDR3 is made up of 15 amino acids. CDR3 in amino acids: CASSPSGMPNEKLFF. The CDR3 DNA reads TGTGCCAGCTCACCTTCGGGGATGCCTAATGAAAAACTGTTTTTT.

This chain uses TRBV30 with TRBJ1-5; tentatively, D is TRBD1 (6 bases). The V gene's germline CDR1 is GTSNPN and CDR2 SVGIG (reference sequence). Trimming removed 0 bases at V and 5 bases at J, with 17 bases between. The length of the CDR3 is 16 residues. In nucleotides, the CDR3 is TGTGCCTGGAGTGTACAATTCGGGGGCCCGGATCAGCCCCAGCATTTT. Translating gives CAWSVQFGGPDQPQHF.

The chain has TRBV30 and TRBJ1-4, with D unclear. Germline lookup yields CDR1 GTSNPN and CDR2 SVGIG (reference sequence). V lost 2 bases, J lost 0 bases, and 10 bases lay in between. This CDR3 is built from 15 residues. DNA for the CDR3: TGTGCCTGGAGTAGAGGGATAGCAACTAATGAAAAACTGTTTTTT. Its protein product is CAWSRGIATNEKLFF.

The gene calls are TRBV9 and TRBJ2-1; D possibly uses TRBD1 or TRBD2 (5 bases each). The CDR3 loop spans 18 amino acids. Per the germline V gene, CDR1 is SGDLS and CDR2 is YYNGEE. V was pared by 0 bases and J by 0 bases, with 16 bases between. The CDR3 protein is CASSVEDPGLSSYNEQFF. The CDR3 DNA follows: TGTGCCAGCAGCGTAGAGGATCCGGGGCTAAGCTCCTACAATGAGCAGTTCTTC.

The chain couples TRBV15 to TRBJ2-5, with D possibly matching TRBD1 (6 bases). The germline V and J ends were trimmed by 5 bases and 4 bases, with 17 bases remaining between them. The CDR3 is 15 amino acids. The germline V gene encodes CDR1 LNHNV and CDR2 YYDKDF (reference sequence). The CDR3 protein is CATSPRGRRTETQYF. CDR3 bases: TGTGCCACCAGCCCCAGGGGCAGGAGGACAGAGACCCAGTACTTC.

This sequence joins TRBV6-2 or TRBV6-3 and TRBJ1-5; TRBD1 matches at 7 bases. Germline V gene data show CDR1 as MNHEY and CDR2 as SVGEGT. Trimming cost V 2 bases and J 0 bases; bases outside gene matches: 4. The CDR3 extends over 16 amino acids. The CDR3 reads CASSYPGQNSNQPQHF. For the CDR3, the DNA is TGTGCCAGCAGTTACCCGGGACAGAATAGCAATCAGCCCCAGCATTTT.

The rearrangement uses TRBV7-2 and TRBJ1-3, with D maybe TRBD1 (6 bases). The ends were cut back, 5 bases at V and 0 bases at J, with 11 bases in the middle. The CDR3 loop spans 15 amino acids. Germline loops: CDR1 SGHTA, CDR2 FQGNSA. This CDR3 is CASSPRTASGNTIYF. CDR3 sequence (DNA): TGTGCCAGCAGCCCAAGGACAGCCTCTGGAAACACCATATATTTT.

This clone was observed once. The rearrangement joins TRBV7-3 to TRBJ2-5; no firm D call. CDR1 is SGHTA, CDR2 FQGTGA, per germline. The CDR3 loop spans 13 amino acids. The germline V and J ends were trimmed by 1 base and 1 base, with 4 bases remaining between them. The CDR3 region is CASSLSGQETQYF. CDR3 nucleotide sequence: TGTGCCAGCAGCTTAAGTGGCCAAGAGACCCAGTACTTC.

The rearrangement links TRBV19 to TRBJ1-2; 7 bases agree with TRBD1. The CDR3 spans 14 residues. J gave up 3 bases and V 6 bases, and 7 bases lay outside the gene matches. In germline, CDR1 is LNHDA, CDR2 SQIVND (reference sequence). The CDR3 sequence: CASRRQGGDYGYTF. CDR3 in DNA: TGTGCCAGTAGACGACAGGGCGGGGACTATGGCTACACCTTC.

This clone has only one observation. The chain uses TRBV27 and TRBJ2-7; 7 bases map to TRBD1. The germline V gene has CDR1 MNHEY and CDR2 SMNVEV (reference sequence). Unmatched junction bases numbered 10, after V lost 5 bases and J lost 3 bases. This CDR3 comprises 15 residues. CDR3 bases: TGTGCCAGCAGTGCATATACAGGGGAAGTCTACGAGCAGTACTTC. Protein sequence: CASSAYTGEVYEQYF.

The chain has TRBV10-3 and TRBJ2-5; 13 nucleotides match TRBD2. The CDR3 is made up of 15 amino acids. Per germline, CDR1 ENHRY and CDR2 SYGVKD. V trimming: 4 bases; J trimming: 5 bases; junction bases outside the gene matches: 4. CDR3 DNA: TGTGCCATCAGTGGACTAGCGGGGGGCGAGGAGACCCAGTACTTC. It translates to CAISGLAGGEETQYF.

The chain employs TRBV2 and TRBJ2-7, with a possible D match to TRBD1 (6 bases). Between the trimmed V and J ends, which lost 4 bases and 0 bases, there was a span of 10 bases. Germline values: CDR1 SNHLY, CDR2 FYNNEI. The CDR3 extends over 14 amino acids. The CDR3 DNA reads TGTGCCAGCAGTGCGGGCAGGGGCTCCTACGAGCAGTACTTC. It yields the protein CASSAGRGSYEQYF.

The CDR3 coding sequence is TGTGCCAGCAGCTCTCTTCAGGGTATCAGTGAAAAACTGTTTTTT. It encodes CASSSLQGISEKLFF. This chain joins TRBV7-2 and TRBJ1-4; TRBD1 might be the D (5 bases). This CDR3 region has 15 residues. V dropped 4 bases and J dropped 7 bases, with 16 bases sitting between them. CDR1 SGHTA and CDR2 FQGNSA come from the germline V gene.

This chain links TRBV18 with TRBJ1-1; D is perhaps TRBD1 (5 bases). Between the trimmed V and J ends, which lost 5 bases and 1 base, there was a span of 32 bases. The CDR3 spans 21 residues. Germline V gene data show CDR1 as KGHSH and CDR2 as LQKENI. The DNA of the CDR3 is TGTGCCAGCTCAAACTTGGAGTCGGGACCGCCGCGTAGCCGCTCGAACACTGAAGCTTTCTTT. This codes for CASSNLESGPPRSRSNTEAFF.

The chain carries TRBV6-2 or TRBV6-3 and TRBJ1-5, with TRBD1 as a possible D gene (5 bases). CDR3 length: 15 amino acids. V lost 3 bases, J lost 6 bases, and 15 bases lay in between. The germline gives CDR1 MNHEY, CDR2 SVGEGT. DNA of the CDR3: TGTGCCAGCAGTTATGGGGCCCGCGGGACTCAGCCCCAGCATTTT. It yields the protein CASSYGARGTQPQHF.

This chain connects TRBV6-6 to TRBJ1-6, with 8 positions matching TRBD1. The V and J ends lost 2 bases and 7 bases, in that order; junction bases with no gene match: 1. The germline gives CDR1 MNHNY, CDR2 SVGAGI (reference sequence). The CDR3 loop spans 14 amino acids. The CDR3 DNA follows: TGTGCCAGCAGTTACCGGGACAGGAATTCACCCCTCCACTTT. Its translation is CASSYRDRNSPLHF.

This chain uses TRBV6-5 with TRBJ1-2, with D possibly TRBD1 on 6 matching bases. CDR1 is MNHEY, CDR2 SVGAGI, per germline. V was shortened by 6 bases and J by 7 bases, with 12 bases between the two germline ends. The CDR3 extends over 12 amino acids. The CDR3: CASRGGIGGYTF. DNA for the CDR3: TGTGCCAGCAGAGGGGGGATTGGTGGCTACACCTTC.

The chain combines TRBV19 with TRBJ1-5; D remains ambiguous. The CDR3 is 12 residues long. The V end lost 3 bases, the J end lost 5 bases, and 5 bases lay between the germline ends. CDR1 LNHDA and CDR2 SQIVND come from the germline V gene (reference sequence). The chain's CDR3 is CASSIADQPQHF. CDR3 coding DNA: TGTGCCAGTAGTATCGCCGATCAGCCCCAGCATTTT.

This sequence joins TRBV7-3 and TRBJ1-2; D is uncertain. This CDR3 region has 15 residues. In germline, CDR1 is SGHTA, CDR2 FQGTGA. The V end lost 4 bases, the J end lost 4 bases, and 16 bases lay between the germline ends. CDR3: CASSSGPQVTYGYTF. The CDR3 nucleotides are TGTGCCAGCAGCTCCGGCCCACAAGTGACCTATGGCTACACCTTC. The full variable domain, rest sourced from reference TRBV7-3 and TRBJ1-2, is GAGVSQTPSNKVTEKGKYVELRCDPISGHTALYWYRQSLGQGPEFLIYFQGTGAADDSGLPNDRFFAVRPEGSVSTLKIQRTERGDSAVYLCASSSGPQVTYGYTFGSGTRLTVV.

The chain combines TRBV7-3 with TRBJ2-1; 13 bases agree with TRBD2. The CDR3 runs to 15 residues. With V trimmed by 5 bases and J by 9 bases, 7 bases remained unmatched. Germline-derived CDR1 and CDR2 are SGHTA and FQGTGA. The CDR3: CASSRTSGGLSEQFF. CDR3 in DNA: TGTGCCAGCAGCCGGACTAGCGGGGGTTTAAGTGAGCAGTTCTTC.

The chain employs TRBV4-3 and TRBJ1-6; D may be TRBD1 (5 bases). The CDR3 loop spans 15 amino acids. Trimming shortened V by 0 bases and J by 7 bases, and 10 bases separated the two germline ends. Germline assignment: CDR1 LGHNA and CDR2 YSLEER. This chain's CDR3 is CASSQDDRTNSPLHF. The CDR3 region has the DNA TGCGCCAGCAGCCAAGACGACAGAACAAATTCACCCCTCCACTTT.